This passage covers 30 T cell receptor beta chains from one sample sequenced in a study of T cells in Graves' hyperthyroidism and ophthalmopathy. RNA transcripts were the template for amplifying TCR beta CDR3 regions. HTBI primers were the set used in a first-round RT-PCR of the TCR CDR3. Via MiXCR, TCRdb re-called the multiplex PCR reads, giving one row per CDR3 protein. The repertoire includes about 540,000 distinct CDR3 sequences, 46% of them detected once, and roughly 8.2% sits in the top ten. The source material was peripheral blood or thyroid tissue (not recorded which). The receptor set was obtained from a young woman with Graves' hyperthyroidism.

As for this clonotype: A much larger clone differs by one base, so this may be a read error. The chain couples TRBV24-1 to TRBJ1-1, with D perhaps TRBD1 (5 bases). The CDR3 loop spans 11 amino acids. CDR1 KGHDR and CDR2 SFDVKD come from the germline V gene. The CDR3 spells CATEEGTEASF. CDR3 DNA: TGTGCCACCGAGGAAGGGACTGAAGCTTCCTTT.

This clonotype came up many times. The V gene is TRBV7-2, the J gene TRBJ1-3; D uncertain. CDR1 SGHTA and CDR2 FQGNSA come from the germline V gene. The CDR3 spans 15 residues. The ends were cut back, 5 bases at V and 0 bases at J, with 11 bases in the middle. CDR3 in amino acids: CASSRDGYSGNTIYF. The CDR3, as DNA: TGTGCCAGCAGCCGAGACGGATACTCTGGAAACACCATATATTTT.

The chain is built from TRBV7-8 and TRBJ2-7; 8 bases align to TRBD1. Trimming at V came to 5 bases and at J to 2 bases, leaving 8 bases not matched to a gene. CDR1 SGHVS and CDR2 FQNEAQ come from the germline V gene. This CDR3 spans 15 amino acids. The CDR3 sequence: CASSEAGTGAYEQYF. The CDR3 DNA reads TGTGCCAGCAGCGAAGCCGGGACAGGTGCCTACGAGCAGTACTTC.

The V call is TRBV19, the J call TRBJ2-7; 9 bases are shared with TRBD2. Trimming cost V 4 bases and J 2 bases; bases outside gene matches: 9. Germline values: CDR1 LNHDA, CDR2 SQIVND (reference sequence). CDR3 length: 16 residues. For the CDR3, the DNA is TGTGCCAGTAGTACCTCTGGCGGGAGGGCCGCCTACGAGCAGTACTTC. Protein: CASSTSGGRAAYEQYF.

As concerns this clonotype: One end of the junction does not line up with germline, which may come from a read error. This chain connects TRBV7-2 to TRBJ1-4; TRBD1 might be the D (6 bases). CDR1 and CDR2 (germline): SGHTA, FQGNSA. There are 11 residues in the CDR3. The CDR3 nucleotides read TGTGCCAGCACCCGGTCTGGGGGGACACTTTTT. Its translation: CASTRSGGTLF. Supplemented by reference TRBV7-2 and TRBJ1-4, the full variable domain reads GAGVSQSPSNKVTEKGKDVELRCDPISGHTALYWYRQSLGQGLEFLIYFQGNSAPDKSGLPSDRFSAERTGGSVSTLTIQRTQQEDSAVYLCASTRSGGTLFGSGTQLSVL.

The chain employs TRBV12-3 or TRBV12-4 and TRBJ2-5, with TRBD1 matching over 9 bases. The junction had 8 bases not matched to a gene; V was cut back by 5 bases and J by 4 bases. The CDR3 has 15 amino acids. The chain's CDR3 is CASSEDRGEVETQYF. In nucleotides, the CDR3 is TGTGCCAGCAGTGAAGACAGGGGGGAGGTAGAGACCCAGTACTTC.

The rearrangement links TRBV7-9 to TRBJ1-5; the D gene is possibly TRBD1 (6 bases). The CDR3 is made up of 13 amino acids. Germline values: CDR1 SEHNR, CDR2 FQNEAQ (reference sequence). Trimming took off 8 bases at V and 9 bases at J, with 17 bases between the two ends. The CDR3 sequence: CASEGDGPAPQHF. The CDR3 coding sequence is TGTGCCAGCGAGGGGGACGGACCGGCGCCCCAGCATTTT. Variable domain in full (rest from reference TRBV7-9 and TRBJ1-5): DTGVSQNPRHKITKRGQNVTFRCDPISEHNRLYWYRQTLGQGPEFLTYFQNEAQLEKSRLLSDRFSAERPKGSFSTLEIQRTEQGDSAMYLCASEGDGPAPQHFGDGTRLSIL.

Worth noting for this clonotype: Mismatch with germline at one junction end may stem from a read error. The V gene is TRBV2, the J gene TRBJ1-5; 7 bases match TRBD1. Germline V gene sequence: CDR1 SNHLY, CDR2 FYNNEI. This CDR3 has 15 residues. The CDR3: CAISYLQGQGQPQHF. DNA of the CDR3: TGTGCCATCAGTTACCTACAGGGGCAGGGGCAGCCCCAGCATTTT.

The J gene is TRBJ1-1, the V gene TRBV5-1; the D gene is possibly TRBD1 (5 bases). This CDR3 comprises 14 residues. Between the trimmed V and J ends, which lost 3 bases and 1 base, there was a span of 10 bases. Germline values: CDR1 SGHRS, CDR2 YFSETQ. The CDR3 coding sequence is TGCGCCAGCAGCTACTTACAGGAGAACACTGAAGCTTTCTTT. Translation gives CASSYLQENTEAFF.

V and J are TRBV29-1 and TRBJ2-7; D call uncertain. Germline loops: CDR1 SQVTM, CDR2 ANQGSEA. V lost 2 bases to trimming and J lost 2 bases, with 10 bases between them. The length of the CDR3 is 13 residues. This CDR3 reads CSVESGVPYEQYF. CDR3 sequence (DNA): TGCAGCGTTGAATCTGGGGTTCCCTACGAGCAGTACTTC.

This chain links TRBV29-1 with TRBJ1-2, with D unclear. Germline CDR1 reads SQVTM; CDR2 reads ANQGSEA. This CDR3 comprises 11 residues. Trimming removed 1 base at V and 8 bases at J, with 8 bases between. CDR3 loop: CSVEGGRGYTF. Here the CDR3 DNA reads TGCAGCGTTGAAGGCGGGCGAGGCTACACCTTC.

The rearrangement uses TRBV12-3 or TRBV12-4 and TRBJ2-5, with TRBD1 as a possible D gene (5 bases). Trimming left V 7 bases short and J 2 bases short, with 14 bases between. The CDR3 consists of 14 residues. The CDR3 DNA reads TGTGCCAGCACTCCGTGGCAGGGACAAGAGACCCAGTACTTC. Translation: CASTPWQGQETQYF.

The chain is built from TRBV29-1 and TRBJ2-5; D is tentatively TRBD1 or TRBD2 (5 bases each). Germline lookup yields CDR1 SQVTM and CDR2 ANQGSEA. CDR3 length: 16 amino acids. V lost 6 bases, J lost 5 bases, and 25 bases lay in between. CDR3 amino acids: CSVHEQPGRSSETQYF. The CDR3 DNA reads TGCAGCGTACATGAGCAACCGGGACGGAGCTCTGAGACCCAGTACTTC.

This clonotype was counted a few times. The gene calls are TRBV7-2 and TRBJ1-2, with TRBD1 matching 9 bases. CDR1 is SGHTA, CDR2 FQGNSA, per germline. This CDR3 has 14 residues. V lost 6 bases to trimming and J lost 4 bases; unmatched junction nucleotides: 6. The CDR3 spells CASRDTGGFYGYTF. The CDR3 DNA sequence: TGTGCCAGCAGAGACACAGGGGGCTTCTATGGCTACACCTTC.

This clonotype was seen at least ten times. The CDR3, as DNA: TGTGCCACCAGCAGCGACCTTGGTTTAGGCAGGGGCGACGAGCAGTACTTC. Its protein product is CATSSDLGLGRGDEQYF. This chain connects TRBV15 to TRBJ2-7; D perhaps matches TRBD1 (6 bases). Germline V gives CDR1 LNHNV, CDR2 YYDKDF (reference sequence). The CDR3 covers 17 residues. V was cut by 3 bases and J by 5 bases, with 23 bases left in between.

The chain carries TRBV20-1 and TRBJ2-7, with 10 bases identical to TRBD1. V trimming: 5 bases; J trimming: 7 bases; junction bases outside the gene matches: 8. The CDR3 totals 13 residues. Germline CDR1 and CDR2: DFQATT and SNEGSKA (reference sequence). In DNA form, the CDR3 reads TGCAGTGCTCCTGACAGGGGGCGCTCAGAGCAGTACTTC. Translation gives CSAPDRGRSEQYF.

The chain uses TRBV15 and TRBJ1-2; D is ambiguous. Per germline, CDR1 LNHNV and CDR2 YYDKDF (reference sequence). V gave up 3 bases and J gave up 8 bases, with 22 bases separating them. This CDR3 is 16 amino acids long. Here the CDR3 reads CATSSQDPDRLGGYTF. In nucleotides, the CDR3 is TGTGCCACCAGCAGCCAAGACCCTGACCGATTAGGAGGCTACACCTTC.

There are many counts of this clonotype. The chain combines TRBV29-1 with TRBJ2-6, with D tentatively TRBD2 (5 bases). V lost 0 bases, J lost 0 bases, and 15 bases lay in between. The CDR3 consists of 18 residues. Germline CDR1 SQVTM, CDR2 ANQGSEA. The CDR3 sequence is CSVEDKELDYSGANVLTF. In DNA form, the CDR3 reads TGCAGCGTTGAAGATAAGGAGTTAGACTACTCTGGGGCCAACGTCCTGACTTTC.

This chain joins TRBV20-1 and TRBJ2-5; 8 positions match TRBD1. The trim removed 4 bases at V and 9 bases at J, leaving 13 bases unmatched. The CDR3 length is 14 residues. Germline V lookup: CDR1 DFQATT, CDR2 SNEGSKA (reference sequence). The CDR3 spells CSATTGTGNQPQYF. The CDR3 nucleotides are TGCAGTGCTACTACCGGGACAGGCAATCAGCCCCAGTACTTC.

The V call is TRBV5-1, the J call TRBJ2-7; 7 bases fit TRBD1. The CDR3 runs 13 residues. CDR1 is SGHRS and CDR2 is YFSETQ in the germline V gene. The V segment lost 4 bases and the J segment 5 bases; nucleotides outside the gene matches: 6. The CDR3 bases are TGCGCCAGCAGCCCAGAAGGGGGCAACGAGCAGTACTTC. It is translated as CASSPEGGNEQYF.

The genes are TRBV2 and TRBJ1-5; 8 nucleotides agree with TRBD1. The CDR3 contains 15 residues. Germline CDR1 is SNHLY and CDR2 is FYNNEI. The trim removed 5 bases at V and 7 bases at J, leaving 10 bases unmatched. The CDR3 region is CASSYPDRASQPQHF. CDR3 nucleotide sequence: TGTGCCAGCAGTTACCCGGACAGGGCGAGCCAGCCCCAGCATTTT.

This clonotype was found a few times. The junction shows a germline mismatch at one end, possibly a read error. J is TRBJ1-6 and V is TRBV10-3; D may be TRBD1 (5 bases). The germline gives CDR1 ENHRY, CDR2 SYGVKD. CDR3 length: 17 amino acids. The DNA of the CDR3 is TGTGCCAGCAGTTACGGCCTCCGGAGGGACGGGAATTCACCCCTCCACTTT. As protein: CASSYGLRRDGNSPLHF.

A note on this clonotype: This CDR3 fails to terminate in the conserved phenylalanine or tryptophan, so it likely reflects a read error. V is TRBV7-2 and J is TRBJ1-1; D is unresolved. CDR3 length: 13 residues. Germline assignment: CDR1 SGHTA and CDR2 FQGNSA. V lost 4 bases and J lost 5, with 11 bases in between. CDR3 DNA sequence: TGTGCCAGCAGCTCCCCCTGGAGGACTGAAGCTTTCCTT. Translating it yields CASSSPWRTEAFL.

Details on this clonotype: A read error is possible here, since a much larger clone lies one base away. The chain combines TRBV10-3 with TRBJ1-2, with D uncertain. The V gene lost 2 bases and the J gene lost 2 bases, with 9 bases spanning the gap. The CDR3 covers 14 residues. Germline lookup yields CDR1 ENHRY and CDR2 SYGVKD. The CDR3 sequence: CAISEQNSNYGYTF. As DNA, the CDR3 is TGTGCCATCAGTGAGCAGAACAGCAACTATGGCTACACCTTC.

Of note for this clonotype: One end of the junction fails to match germline, which may point to a read error. J is TRBJ2-5 and V is TRBV5-1; 7 bases align to TRBD2. This CDR3 has 16 amino acids. Germline V gives CDR1 SGHRS, CDR2 YFSETQ. For the CDR3, the DNA is TGTGCCAGCGGCGGGAGTGGGAGGGCCCAAAAAGAGACCCAGTACTTC. This codes for CASGGSGRAQKETQYF.

The chain joins TRBV7-9 to TRBJ1-6, with TRBD1 matching over 9 bases. V was clipped by 1 base and J by 7 bases; unmatched bases: 5. CDR1 and CDR2 (germline): SEHNR, FQNEAQ (reference sequence). The CDR3 contains 16 residues. As DNA, the CDR3 is TGTGCCAGCAGCTTAGTCACGACAGGGGGAAATTCACCCCTCCACTTT. The encoded protein is CASSLVTTGGNSPLHF.

As to this clonotype: A much larger clone differs from this one at a single base, so this may be a read error. The CDR3 does not close with the conserved phenylalanine or tryptophan, likely indicating a read error. The chain joins TRBV7-3 to TRBJ1-1; D remains ambiguous. V gave up 4 bases and J gave up 3 bases, with 6 bases separating them. The CDR3 sequence is 12 residues long. CDR1 is SGHTA, CDR2 FQGTGA, per germline. The DNA for the CDR3 is TGTGCCAGCAGCTCGTGGGACACTGAAGCTTTCTCT. Its protein product is CASSSWDTEAFS.

V and J are TRBV7-1 and TRBJ2-7; D may match TRBD1 or TRBD2 (5 bases each). TRBV7-1 qualifies as an ORF whose function is uncertain. With 3 bases removed from V and 0 bases from J, the gap between germline ends came to 15 bases. The CDR3 has 16 amino acids. The CDR3 nucleotides are TGTGCCAGCAGCTCCTACGGGACGGTTAACTCCTACGAGCAGTACTTC. This translates into CASSSYGTVNSYEQYF.

This clonotype was observed a handful of times. The V and J genes are TRBV7-8 and TRBJ1-2; unclear D gene. CDR1 is SGHVS, CDR2 FQNEAQ, per germline. V was pared by 6 bases and J by 6 bases, with 14 bases between. This CDR3 spans 13 amino acids. The CDR3 nucleotides are TGTGCCAGCAGTTTATCGGCCCGCGATGGCTACACCTTC. Its translation: CASSLSARDGYTF.

The chain has TRBV19 and TRBJ1-2, with 8 bases matching TRBD1. The germline V gene has CDR1 LNHDA and CDR2 SQIVND (reference sequence). With V trimmed by 3 bases and J by 7 bases, 4 bases remained unmatched. The CDR3 has 13 residues. CDR3 DNA: TGTGCCAGTAGTATCGGGACAGGCTTTGGCTACACCTTC. Residues: CASSIGTGFGYTF.